The T cell receptor beta chain described here comes from a study of long-term antiretroviral therapy in people with HIV. The libraries were made with immunoSEQ v3.0 at survey level. Produced via immunoSEQ multiplex PCR; TCRdb's table is partial and in-frame only. The sample lists tens of thousands of clones, around 80% occurring once. Study results and limitations: Collection of the blood took place between the mid-2000s and the late 2010s. The ART regimens in use then may have been less effective than current ones. HIV repertoires had narrower CDR3 length ranges than controls. No data on ART adherence, viral resistance or therapy changes. Transplant donor controls retained higher diversity, though diversity increased after ART.

Concerning this clone: Its antigen is undetermined.

This clonotype was obtained from a young woman with HIV. The sequencing used unsorted PBMCs, collected 0.8 years after starting antiretroviral therapy.

Written as DNA, the CDR3 is TGTGCCACCAGCTCCCGGGACAAGTCCTACGAGCAGTACTTC. It codes for CATSSRDKSYEQYF. The chain joins TRBV15 to TRBJ2-7; the D gene is possibly TRBD1 (6 bases). Germline V gives CDR1 LNHNV, CDR2 YYDKDF (reference sequence). The germline V and J ends were trimmed by 5 bases and 1 base, with 12 bases remaining between them. This CDR3 comprises 14 residues.